A single sample gave rise to the 15 T cell receptor beta chains below, sequenced in a study of response to subunit inactivated influenza vaccine. TCRdb independently ran MiXCR on the RT-PCR reads; one entry per CDR3 protein. The repertoire holds approximately 500,000 distinct CDR3 sequences, with approximately 24% as singletons. The sample was also linked to a second study, of T cells expressing NK-cell markers. That paper states: Generation of TCR beta cDNA was performed by 5'RACE template switching incorporating UMIs.

The sample here was CD4+ T cells sorted from PBMCs, taken 12 days after vaccination. The receptors derive from a man in his forties or fifties who received an inactivated influenza vaccine.

This rearrangement joins TRBV28 to TRBJ2-3; D perhaps matches TRBD2 (6 bases). CDR1 and CDR2 from the germline V gene are MDHEN and SYDVKM. The CDR3 is made up of 16 amino acids. The V end was cut by 6 bases, the J end by 2 bases, with 18 bases between. The CDR3 region has the DNA TGTGCCAGCAGCTTCGCCCCCGGGACTGTCACAGATACGCAGTATTTT. This codes for CASSFAPGTVTDTQYF.

The V gene is TRBV20-1, the J gene TRBJ2-2, with D unresolved. Germline CDR1 DFQATT, CDR2 SNEGSKA (reference sequence). The CDR3 loop spans 15 amino acids. Trimming pared 3 bases from V and 6 bases from J, leaving 17 bases between. CDR3 loop: CSASRLVVQSGELFF. The CDR3 DNA follows: TGCAGTGCTAGCCGACTGGTGGTACAGTCCGGGGAGCTGTTTTTT.

This clonotype was found a few times. The chain joins TRBV6-2 or TRBV6-3 to TRBJ2-1; D is perhaps TRBD2 (6 bases). Deletions cut 6 bases from V and 6 bases from J, with 15 bases between. There are 14 residues in the CDR3. CDR1 MNHEY and CDR2 SVGEGT come from the germline V gene. As DNA, the CDR3 is TGTGCCAGCAGATCACCGGGACTTATCAATGAGCAGTTCTTC. It encodes CASRSPGLINEQFF.

The chain carries TRBV20-1 and TRBJ2-7, with 8 bases aligning to TRBD2. The germline gives CDR1 DFQATT, CDR2 SNEGSKA (reference sequence). V lost 3 bases to trimming and J lost 2 bases; unmatched junction nucleotides: 9. This CDR3 region has 15 residues. The CDR3: CSARSAGVLPYEQYF. The CDR3 DNA reads TGCAGTGCTAGGTCAGCGGGGGTTCTTCCCTACGAGCAGTACTTC.

The rearrangement uses TRBV4-3 and TRBJ2-3; possibly TRBD1 for D (6 bases). There are 16 residues in the CDR3. Trimming cost V 5 bases and J 2 bases, with 17 bases left between them. Per germline, CDR1 LGHNA and CDR2 YSLEER. The CDR3 DNA reads TGCGCCAGCAGCAGCCAAACCGGGGACACCACAGATACGCAGTATTTT. Its translation is CASSSQTGDTTDTQYF.

The rearrangement uses TRBV7-2 and TRBJ2-7; 7 bases line up with TRBD2. Germline-derived CDR1 and CDR2 are SGHTA and FQGNSA. The ends lost 3 bases at V and 2 bases at J; junction bases unmatched: 4. The CDR3 extends over 14 amino acids. CDR3 DNA: TGTGCCAGCAGCTTCATCGCGGGAGCCTACGAGCAGTACTTC. This translates into CASSFIAGAYEQYF.

Only a few counts were recorded for this clonotype. The chain uses TRBV29-1 and TRBJ2-1, with 9 bases that match TRBD2. V lost 1 base and J lost 9; bases outside the gene matches: 10. CDR1 and CDR2 (germline): SQVTM, ANQGSEA. The CDR3 spans 15 residues. CDR3 sequence: CSVEGWGSGRGEQFF. In nucleotides, the CDR3 is TGCAGCGTTGAAGGGTGGGGTAGCGGGAGAGGTGAGCAGTTCTTC.

J is TRBJ1-6 and V is TRBV6-1; TRBD1 matches at 8 bases. Germline values: CDR1 MNHNS, CDR2 SASEGT. The CDR3 has 18 residues. Trimming took 5 bases from V and 3 from J; bases not matched to a gene: 12. The CDR3 is CASSRRTGISYYNSPLHF. DNA for the CDR3: TGTGCCAGCAGTCGACGGACAGGGATAAGCTACTATAATTCACCCCTCCACTTT.

This clonotype was detected a few times. The rearrangement links TRBV29-1 to TRBJ1-2, with TRBD1 identical over 7 bases. This CDR3 comprises 12 residues. The V gene's germline CDR1 is SQVTM and CDR2 ANQGSEA. Trimming cost V 4 bases and J 8 bases; bases outside gene matches: 7. CDR3 DNA sequence: TGCAGCGTTGCGACAGGGATGGGAGGCTACACCTTC. It encodes CSVATGMGGYTF.

This clonotype was observed many times. The chain joins TRBV5-1 to TRBJ1-1; D is uncertain. Germline assignment: CDR1 SGHRS and CDR2 YFSETQ. The CDR3 covers 13 residues. The V and J ends lost 1 base and 7 bases respectively, with 11 bases between them. CDR3: CASSLSLKGEAFF. The DNA for the CDR3 is TGCGCCAGCAGCTTGTCTCTAAAGGGTGAAGCTTTCTTT.

The CDR3 DNA reads as TGTGCCAGCAGCTTAGGCGCTAGCGGGGGGGCCACAGATACGCAGTATTTT. Amino acids: CASSLGASGGATDTQYF. This chain connects TRBV7-6 to TRBJ2-3; 12 bases line up with TRBD2. Germline V CDR1 and CDR2: SGHVS, FNYEAQ. The CDR3 has 17 amino acids. V lost 1 base and J lost 2; bases outside the gene matches: 4.

The genes are TRBV7-9 and TRBJ1-1; 9 bases fit TRBD1. The junction had 4 bases not matched to a gene; V was cut back by 3 bases and J by 5 bases. The germline V gene has CDR1 SEHNR and CDR2 FQNEAQ (reference sequence). The CDR3 contains 14 residues. For the CDR3, the DNA is TGTGCCAGCAGCTTGGGGGACAGGGAGACTGAAGCTTTCTTT. Protein: CASSLGDRETEAFF.

The chain is built from TRBV6-4 and TRBJ1-2, with a possible D match to TRBD1 (5 bases). This CDR3 has 13 amino acids. Between the trimmed V and J ends, which lost 5 bases and 6 bases, there was a span of 13 bases. Germline loops: CDR1 MRHNA, CDR2 SNTAGT. The CDR3 DNA reads TGTGCCAGCAGTCCGGGGACCAGCGATGGCTACACCTTC. Translated, it gives CASSPGTSDGYTF.

In its sample, this clonotype was seen a few times. The chain carries TRBV12-3 or TRBV12-4 and TRBJ1-2; no clear D gene. The germline V and J ends were trimmed by 4 bases and 2 bases, with 14 bases remaining between them. The CDR3 is 15 amino acids. For the CDR3, the DNA is TGTGCCAGCAGTTCCCCCCCTGTGGTGAACTATGGCTACACCTTC. This sequence encodes CASSSPPVVNYGYTF.

The rearrangement uses TRBV18 and TRBJ2-1, with 9 bases aligning to TRBD1. The V gene's germline CDR1 is KGHSH and CDR2 LQKENI. The V segment lost 3 bases and the J segment 6 bases; nucleotides outside the gene matches: 9. The CDR3 is 16 residues long. This chain's CDR3 is CASSPRGQGSTNEQFF. The CDR3 DNA sequence: TGTGCCAGCTCACCGAGGGGACAGGGTTCGACCAATGAGCAGTTCTTC.